This is a list of T cell receptor beta chains from one sample in a study of OX40 agonist ivuxolimab in advanced cancers. Repertoires were generated with immunoSEQ multiplex PCR, while TCRdb's copy carries only in-frame clones and drops some. The sample shows approximately 22,000 clones, 65% to 90% of them seen only once. The sample consisted of CD4+ or CD8+ T cells sorted from blood, taken in a trial of the OX40 agonist ivuxolimab. The receptors originated from an adult with an advanced solid tumor such as melanoma, head and neck, liver or kidney cancer. Both conserved end residues are part of each CDR3. Fields, in order: V gene, J gene, CDR3 protein.

>TRBV7-6|TRBJ2-7
CASSLAPQAGTSAYEQYF
>TRBV2|TRBJ2-7
CASSETAKGEQYF
>TRBV20-1|TRBJ1-2
CSAGRTERTF
>TRBV6-5|TRBJ1-1
CASSYTGQNTEAFF
>TRBV5-6|TRBJ2-5
CASSLPTGKETQYF
>TRBV7-3|TRBJ2-1
CASSLNRAGAPNEQFF
>TRBV6-1|TRBJ1-1
CASRREGEAFF
>TRBV6-4|TRBJ1-2
CASGTGLGGYTF
>TRBV5-1|TRBJ2-2
CASSGDSGELFF
>TRBV27|TRBJ2-2
CASSLRPTGELFF
>TRBV29-1|TRBJ2-3
CSARLQTDTQYF
>TRBV11-2|TRBJ2-1
CASSLGLAGGYNEQFF
>TRBV4-3|TRBJ2-3
CASSQELGGATDTQYF
>TRBV5-5|TRBJ2-1
CASSGGLAGNNEQFF
>TRBV6-5|TRBJ1-1
CASSTRDRAIEAFF
>TRBV15|TRBJ2-7
CATSRWGSYEQYF
>TRBV27|TRBJ1-1
CASSFRGKNTEAFF
>TRBV5-4|TRBJ2-1
CASSAGGASSYNEQFF
>TRBV9|TRBJ1-1
CASSPTGTNTEAFF
>TRBV5-6|TRBJ2-4
CASSPGTGVYLAKNIQYF
>TRBV6-5|TRBJ2-3
CASSYSRMGTDTQYF
>TRBV5-1|TRBJ1-1
CASSLDSELMGAEAFF
>TRBV6-5|-
CASRGSPYEQYF
>TRBV18|TRBJ2-6
CASSPNSGANVLTF
>TRBV2|TRBJ2-3
CATSRLAGGTDTQYF
>TRBV15|TRBJ2-7
CATSTRPAYEQYF
>TRBV5-8|TRBJ2-7
CASSLLSGTSGYEQYF
>TRBV10-3|TRBJ2-7
CAISEWQGANEQYF
>TRBV5-6|TRBJ1-6
CASSFTTGPQPLHF
>TRBV5-1|TRBJ1-4
CASSLGGTNEKLFF
>TRBV5-4|TRBJ1-3
CASSLGGNVNTIYF
>TRBV2|TRBJ2-5
CASSEASGARRETQYF
>TRBV19|TRBJ1-2
CASSMVGGEYGYTF
>TRBV19|TRBJ2-3
CASSLLWGGDTQYF
>TRBV11-2|TRBJ1-1
CASSPNPGSTEAFF
>TRBV7-8|TRBJ1-1
CASSGQGDTEAFF
>TRBV18|TRBJ1-2
CASSPPVGQFYGYTF
>TRBV6-6|TRBJ1-1
CASSGALNTEAFF
>TRBV6-6|TRBJ2-3
CASSDSMSTDTQYF
>TRBV5-4|TRBJ2-2
CASRQGINTGELFF